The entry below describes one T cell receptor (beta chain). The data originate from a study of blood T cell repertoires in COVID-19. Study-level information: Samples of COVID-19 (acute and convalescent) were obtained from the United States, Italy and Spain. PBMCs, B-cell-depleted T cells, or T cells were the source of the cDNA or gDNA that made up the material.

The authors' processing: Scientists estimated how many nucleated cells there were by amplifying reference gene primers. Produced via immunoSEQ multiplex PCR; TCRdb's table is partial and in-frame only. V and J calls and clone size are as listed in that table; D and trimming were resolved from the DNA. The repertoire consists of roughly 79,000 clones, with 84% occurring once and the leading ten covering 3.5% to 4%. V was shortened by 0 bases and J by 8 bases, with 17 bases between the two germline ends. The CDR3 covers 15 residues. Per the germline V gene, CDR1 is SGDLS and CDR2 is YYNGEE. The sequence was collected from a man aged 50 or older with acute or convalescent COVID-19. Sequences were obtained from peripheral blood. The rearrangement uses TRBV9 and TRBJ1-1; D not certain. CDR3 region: CASSVGSVPGVEAFF. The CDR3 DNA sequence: TGTGCCAGCAGCGTAGGCTCAGTCCCCGGGGTAGAAGCTTTCTTT.